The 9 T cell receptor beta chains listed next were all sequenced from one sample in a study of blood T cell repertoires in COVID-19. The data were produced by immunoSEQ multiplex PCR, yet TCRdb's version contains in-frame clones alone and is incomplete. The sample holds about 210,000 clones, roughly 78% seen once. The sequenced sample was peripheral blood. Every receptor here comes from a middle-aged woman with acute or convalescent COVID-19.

The DNA of the CDR3 is TGTGCCAGCCGCGATTATAATTCACCCCTCCACTTT. Translated, it gives CASRDYNSPLHF. V usage is TRBV3-1 (or the pseudogene TRBV3-2) and J usage is TRBJ1-6; D is uncertain. Trimming pared 8 bases from V and 4 bases from J, leaving 6 bases between. CDR1 is LGHDT and CDR2 is YNNKEL in the germline V gene (reference sequence). The CDR3 has 12 amino acids.

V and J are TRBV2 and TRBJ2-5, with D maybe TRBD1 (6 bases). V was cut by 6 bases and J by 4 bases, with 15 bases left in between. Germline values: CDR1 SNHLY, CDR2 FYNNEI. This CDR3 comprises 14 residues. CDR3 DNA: TGTGCCAGCAGACACAGGGTTGGGGGAGAGACCCAGTACTTC. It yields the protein CASRHRVGGETQYF.

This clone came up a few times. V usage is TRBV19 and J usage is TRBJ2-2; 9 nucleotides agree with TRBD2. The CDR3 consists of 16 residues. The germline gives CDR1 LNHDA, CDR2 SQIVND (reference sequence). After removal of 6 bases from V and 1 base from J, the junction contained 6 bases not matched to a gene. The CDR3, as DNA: TGTGCCAGTAGCCTCTCGACTAGCGGGAACACCGGGGAGCTGTTTTTT. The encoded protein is CASSLSTSGNTGELFF.

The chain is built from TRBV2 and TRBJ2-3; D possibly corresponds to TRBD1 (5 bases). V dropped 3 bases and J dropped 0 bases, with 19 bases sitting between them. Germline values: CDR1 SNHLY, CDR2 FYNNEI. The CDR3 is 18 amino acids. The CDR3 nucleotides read TGTGCCAGCAGTGAGCTAGGTACAGGTCTCGGTAGCACAGATACGCAGTATTTT. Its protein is CASSELGTGLGSTDTQYF.

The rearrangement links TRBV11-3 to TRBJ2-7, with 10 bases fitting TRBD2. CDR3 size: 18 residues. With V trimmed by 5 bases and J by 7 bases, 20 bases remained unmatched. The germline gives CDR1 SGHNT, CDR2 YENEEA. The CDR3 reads CASSPNCPCLAGVLEQYF. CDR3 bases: TGTGCCAGCAGCCCTAACTGCCCCTGCCTAGCGGGAGTGCTTGAGCAGTACTTC.

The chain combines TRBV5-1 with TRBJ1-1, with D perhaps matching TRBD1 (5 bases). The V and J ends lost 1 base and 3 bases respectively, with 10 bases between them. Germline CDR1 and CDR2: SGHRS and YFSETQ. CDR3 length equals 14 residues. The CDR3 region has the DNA TGCGCCAGCAGCTTGCCCGGGGGGGACACTGAAGCTTTCTTT. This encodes CASSLPGGDTEAFF.

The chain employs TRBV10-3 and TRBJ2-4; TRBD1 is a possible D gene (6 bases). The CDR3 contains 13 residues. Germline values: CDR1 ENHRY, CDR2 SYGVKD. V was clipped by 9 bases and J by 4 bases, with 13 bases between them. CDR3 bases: TGTGCCATTGGACGGGACAAGAAAAACATTCAGTACTTC. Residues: CAIGRDKKNIQYF.

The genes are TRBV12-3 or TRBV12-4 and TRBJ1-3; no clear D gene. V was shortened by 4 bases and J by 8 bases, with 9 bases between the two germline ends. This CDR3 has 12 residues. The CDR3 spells CASSSTVDTIYF. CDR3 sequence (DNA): TGTGCCAGCAGTTCTACAGTGGACACCATATATTTT.

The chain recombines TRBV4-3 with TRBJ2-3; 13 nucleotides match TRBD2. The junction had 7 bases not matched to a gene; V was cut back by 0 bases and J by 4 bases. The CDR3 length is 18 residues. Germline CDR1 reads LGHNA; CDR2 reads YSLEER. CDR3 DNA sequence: TGCGCCAGCAGCCAAGATTACCGACTAGCGGGAGGCTCAGATACGCAGTATTTT. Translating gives CASSQDYRLAGGSDTQYF.